The clone carrying this T cell receptor (beta chain) was found once. The PCR employed 60 Vbeta primers together with 13 Jbeta primers. The method was immunoSEQ multiplex PCR; TCRdb's version includes in-frame clones alone and lacks a portion of them. The sample includes roughly 150,000 clones, 70% to 80% seen only once; the top ten take about 6.8%. Donors consisted of healthy bone marrow donors. The sample originates from a study of cytomegalovirus exposure and HLA in healthy donors. V lost 11 bases and J 5 bases, leaving 19 bases between the germline ends. CDR3 length: 14 amino acids. The germline gives CDR1 MNHEY, CDR2 SMNVEV (reference sequence).

The TCR was taken from a woman in her 40s in good health and CMV-seropositive. The material sequenced was PBMCs. V usage is TRBV27 and J usage is TRBJ2-1; a possible D gene is TRBD1 (6 bases). The CDR3 here is CAVMNRANHNEQFF. CDR3 DNA sequence: TGTGCCGTGATGAACAGGGCCAATCACAATGAGCAGTTCTTC.